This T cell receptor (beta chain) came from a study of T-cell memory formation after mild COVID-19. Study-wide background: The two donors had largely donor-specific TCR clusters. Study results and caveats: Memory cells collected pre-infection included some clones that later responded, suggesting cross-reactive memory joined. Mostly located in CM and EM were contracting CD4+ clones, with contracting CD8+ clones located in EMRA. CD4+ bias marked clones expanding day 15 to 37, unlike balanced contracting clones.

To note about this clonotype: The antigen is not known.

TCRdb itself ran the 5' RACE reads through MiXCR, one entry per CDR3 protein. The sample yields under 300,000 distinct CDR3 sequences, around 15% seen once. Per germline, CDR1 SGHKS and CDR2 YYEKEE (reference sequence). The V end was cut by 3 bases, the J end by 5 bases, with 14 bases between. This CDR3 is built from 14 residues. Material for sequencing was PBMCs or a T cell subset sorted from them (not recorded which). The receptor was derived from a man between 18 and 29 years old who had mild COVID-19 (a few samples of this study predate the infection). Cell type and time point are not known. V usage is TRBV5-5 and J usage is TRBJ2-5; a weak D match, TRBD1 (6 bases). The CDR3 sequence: CASSSITGWETQYF. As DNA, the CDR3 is TGTGCCAGCAGCTCAATCACAGGGTGGGAGACCCAGTACTTC. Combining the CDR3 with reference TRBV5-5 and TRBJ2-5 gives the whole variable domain DAGVTQSPTHLIKTRGQQVTLRCSPISGHKSVSWYQQVLGQGPQFIFQYYEKEERGRGNFPDRFSARQFPNYSSELNVNALLLGDSALYLCASSSITGWETQYFGPGTRLLVL.